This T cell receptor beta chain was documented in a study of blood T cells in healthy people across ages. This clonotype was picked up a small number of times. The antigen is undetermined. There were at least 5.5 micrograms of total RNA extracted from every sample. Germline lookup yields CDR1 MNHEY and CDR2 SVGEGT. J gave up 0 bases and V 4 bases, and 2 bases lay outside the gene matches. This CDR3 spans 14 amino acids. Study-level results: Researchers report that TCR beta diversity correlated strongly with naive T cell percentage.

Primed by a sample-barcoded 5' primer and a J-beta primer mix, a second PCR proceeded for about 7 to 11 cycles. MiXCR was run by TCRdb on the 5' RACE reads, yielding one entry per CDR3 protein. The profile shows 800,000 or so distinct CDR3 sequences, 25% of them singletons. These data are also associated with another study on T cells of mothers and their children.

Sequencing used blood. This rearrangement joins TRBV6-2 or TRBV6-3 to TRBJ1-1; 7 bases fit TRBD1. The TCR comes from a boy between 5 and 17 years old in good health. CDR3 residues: CASSWDSLNTEAFF. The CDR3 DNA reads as TGTGCCAGCAGTTGGGACAGCCTGAACACTGAAGCTTTCTTT.